This TCR beta chain was observed in a study of multiple sclerosis patients with progressive multifocal leukoencephalopathy. Specified time point: time of PML onset. Sequencing used immunoSEQ multiplex PCR; TCRdb keeps in-frame clones, though not all of them. The table shows about 31,000 clones, with more than 80% occurring only once. This specimen was PBMCs, taken from a patient treated with natalizumab. The sequence derives from a woman in her thirties with progressive multifocal leukoencephalopathy.

CDR3 bases: TGTGCCTGGAGTGTACCCGGCGGGGGGGCTTTCTTT. It specifies CAWSVPGGGAFF. The chain couples TRBV30 to TRBJ1-1; a possible D gene is TRBD1 (5 bases). CDR3 size: 12 residues. The germline V and J ends were trimmed by 0 bases and 11 bases, with 13 bases remaining between them. The germline V gene encodes CDR1 GTSNPN and CDR2 SVGIG (reference sequence).